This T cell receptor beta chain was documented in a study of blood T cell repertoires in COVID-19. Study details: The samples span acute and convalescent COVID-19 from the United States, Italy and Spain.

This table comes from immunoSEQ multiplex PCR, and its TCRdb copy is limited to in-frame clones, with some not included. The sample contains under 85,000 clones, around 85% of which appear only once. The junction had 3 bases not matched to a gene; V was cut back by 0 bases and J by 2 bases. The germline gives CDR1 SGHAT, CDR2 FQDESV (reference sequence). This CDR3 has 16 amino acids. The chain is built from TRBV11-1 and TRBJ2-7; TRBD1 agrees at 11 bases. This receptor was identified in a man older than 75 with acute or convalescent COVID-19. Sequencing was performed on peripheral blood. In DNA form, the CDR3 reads TGTGCCAGCAGCTTAGCGGGGACAGGGGGTACCTACGAGCAGTACTTC. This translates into CASSLAGTGGTYEQYF.